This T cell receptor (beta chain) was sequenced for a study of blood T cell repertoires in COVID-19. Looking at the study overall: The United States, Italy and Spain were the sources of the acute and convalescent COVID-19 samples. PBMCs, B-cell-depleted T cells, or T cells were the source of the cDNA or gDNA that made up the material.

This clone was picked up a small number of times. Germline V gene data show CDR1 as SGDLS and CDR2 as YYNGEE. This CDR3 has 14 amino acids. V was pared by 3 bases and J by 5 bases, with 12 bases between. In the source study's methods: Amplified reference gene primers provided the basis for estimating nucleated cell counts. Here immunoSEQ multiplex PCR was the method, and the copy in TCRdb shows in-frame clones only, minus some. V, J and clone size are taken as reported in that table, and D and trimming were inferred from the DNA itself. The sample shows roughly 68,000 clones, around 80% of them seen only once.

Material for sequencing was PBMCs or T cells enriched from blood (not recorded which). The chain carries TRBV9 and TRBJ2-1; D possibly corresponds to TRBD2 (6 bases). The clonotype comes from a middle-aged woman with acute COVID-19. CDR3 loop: CASSEEGGNNEQFF. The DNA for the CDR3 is TGTGCCAGCAGCGAAGAGGGAGGAAACAATGAGCAGTTCTTC.